This entry concerns a single T cell receptor beta chain. This entry belongs to a study of shared T cell receptors in the human thymus. The repertoire was sequenced with immunoSEQ multiplex PCR; TCRdb's copy has only in-frame clones and lacks some. The profile shows hundreds of thousands of clones, more than 70% of them singletons. CDR1 and CDR2 (germline): MNHNS, SASEGT. V was trimmed by 8 bases and J by 11 bases, leaving 6 bases between them. This CDR3 region has 8 residues. These data also featured in a second study, about human thymus T cells. That investigation notes: The thymus tissue came from resections taken during corrective heart surgery.

The sequenced material came from thymocytes. This rearrangement joins TRBV6-1 to TRBJ2-5; D unclear. The clonotype originates from a boy under two years old with a congenital heart defect. Here the CDR3 reads CASEEQYF. DNA of the CDR3: TGTGCCAGCGAAGAGCAGTACTTC.